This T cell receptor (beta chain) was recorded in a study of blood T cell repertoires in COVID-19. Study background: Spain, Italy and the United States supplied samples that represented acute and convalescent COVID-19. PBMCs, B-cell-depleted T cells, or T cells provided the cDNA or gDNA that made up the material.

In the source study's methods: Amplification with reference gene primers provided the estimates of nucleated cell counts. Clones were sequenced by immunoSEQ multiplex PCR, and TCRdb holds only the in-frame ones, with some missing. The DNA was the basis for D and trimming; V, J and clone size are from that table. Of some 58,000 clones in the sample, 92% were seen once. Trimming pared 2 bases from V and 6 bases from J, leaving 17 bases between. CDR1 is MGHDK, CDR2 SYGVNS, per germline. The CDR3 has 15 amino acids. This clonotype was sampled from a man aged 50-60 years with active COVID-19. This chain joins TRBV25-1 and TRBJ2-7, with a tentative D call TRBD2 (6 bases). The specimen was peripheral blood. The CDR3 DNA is TGTGCCAGCAGTGAAGTGAGCGGGCCCCCGGGCGAGCAGTACTTC. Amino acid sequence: CASSEVSGPPGEQYF.